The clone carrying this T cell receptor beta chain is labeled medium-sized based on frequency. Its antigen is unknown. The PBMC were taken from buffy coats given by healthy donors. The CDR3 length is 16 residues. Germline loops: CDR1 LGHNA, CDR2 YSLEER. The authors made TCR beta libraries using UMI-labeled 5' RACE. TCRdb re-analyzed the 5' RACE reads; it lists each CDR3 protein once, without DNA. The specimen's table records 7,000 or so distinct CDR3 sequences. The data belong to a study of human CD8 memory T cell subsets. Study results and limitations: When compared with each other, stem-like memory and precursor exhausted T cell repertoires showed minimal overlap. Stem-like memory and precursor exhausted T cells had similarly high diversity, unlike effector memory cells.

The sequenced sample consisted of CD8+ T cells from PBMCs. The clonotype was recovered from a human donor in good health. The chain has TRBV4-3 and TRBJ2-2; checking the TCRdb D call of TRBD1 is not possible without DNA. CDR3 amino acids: CASSQHWDRGTGELFF.